The following is a T cell receptor beta chain sequence with its context. Two negative PCRs, clearance, or symptom resolution were required of recovered Cohort 3 donors. With V trimmed by 4 bases and J by 4 bases, 21 bases remained unmatched. CDR1 and CDR2 from the germline V gene are LGHDT and YNNKEL (reference sequence). This CDR3 spans 20 amino acids. This entry comes from a study of blood T cell repertoires in COVID-19. Overall study context: Some COVID-19 samples were acute and others convalescent; all came from the United States, Italy and Spain. Sources were T cells, B-cell-depleted T cells, or PBMCs; the material itself was cDNA or gDNA.

The repertoire was sequenced with immunoSEQ multiplex PCR; TCRdb's copy has only in-frame clones and lacks some. The sample has 150,000 or so clones; less than 90% are singletons. Sequencing input: PBMCs or T cells enriched from blood (not recorded which). The V gene is TRBV3-1 (or the pseudogene TRBV3-2), the J gene TRBJ2-1; 8 bases are a match to TRBD2. The source is a woman aged 45-65 years who had recovered from COVID-19. DNA for the CDR3: TGTGCCAGCAGCCGAGAAGCGGGAGTTTTCTTTTCTTGGTTATACAATGAGCAGTTCTTC. Its translation: CASSREAGVFFSWLYNEQFF.